These 23 T cell receptor beta chains came from one sample sequenced in a study of blood T cell repertoires in COVID-19. The protocol was immunoSEQ multiplex PCR, while the TCRdb copy is restricted to in-frame clones and leaves out a portion. Among about 60,000 clones listed, more than 65% were seen once. The specimen was peripheral blood. The receptors come from a human donor in a cohort sampled during active COVID-19.

The chain uses TRBV28 and TRBJ1-5; D not certain. The CDR3 covers 14 residues. Germline lookup yields CDR1 MDHEN and CDR2 SYDVKM. V lost 6 bases to trimming and J lost 7 bases, with 16 bases between them. This CDR3 is CASRTVLGRQPQHF. The CDR3 DNA reads TGTGCCAGCAGAACAGTACTGGGGAGGCAGCCCCAGCATTTT.

The rearrangement joins TRBV29-1 to TRBJ1-5; 7 nucleotides agree with TRBD1. This CDR3 region has 13 residues. Germline values: CDR1 SQVTM, CDR2 ANQGSEA. The V segment lost 5 bases and the J segment 13 bases; nucleotides outside the gene matches: 14. CDR3 sequence (DNA): TGCAGCGTTTCCTCGAGACGGGACAGTCCTCAGCATTTT. Translation gives CSVSSRRDSPQHF.

The chain is built from TRBV7-2 and TRBJ2-5; 13 nucleotides match TRBD2. V lost 5 bases, J lost 4 bases, and 7 bases stayed unmatched. The germline gives CDR1 SGHTA, CDR2 FQGNSA. The CDR3 is 16 amino acids. The CDR3 bases are TGTGCCAGCAGCACCGGACTAGCGGGAGCTATAGAGACCCAGTACTTC. It yields the protein CASSTGLAGAIETQYF.

This chain's CDR3 is CASIRGPGETQYF. CDR3 nucleotide sequence: TGTGCCAGTATCCGCGGGCCGGGGGAGACCCAGTACTTC. The V and J genes are TRBV19 and TRBJ2-5; D may be TRBD2 (5 bases). Germline V gene lookup returns CDR1 LNHDA and CDR2 SQIVND (reference sequence). V gave up 7 bases and J gave up 5 bases, with 14 bases separating them. The CDR3 is made up of 13 amino acids.

The chain has TRBV10-1 and TRBJ2-1, with 12 bases identical to TRBD1. The junction had 7 bases not matched to a gene; V was cut back by 4 bases and J by 12 bases. The CDR3 sequence is 14 residues long. Germline-derived CDR1 and CDR2 are WNHNN and SYGVQD (reference sequence). CDR3 region: CASSAGTGGAGQFF. CDR3 nucleotide sequence: TGCGCCAGCAGTGCGGGGACAGGGGGCGCGGGGCAGTTCTTC.

The chain combines TRBV30 with TRBJ2-7; 9 nucleotides match TRBD2. Germline V CDR1 and CDR2: GTSNPN, SVGIG (reference sequence). J lost 3 bases, V lost 5 bases, and 8 bases had no gene match. This CDR3 region has 14 residues. The CDR3 DNA is TGTGCCTGGGCTAGCGGGGCTGGAATCTACGAGCAGTACTTC. As protein: CAWASGAGIYEQYF.

The chain has TRBV5-1 and TRBJ2-2; D is possibly TRBD2 (5 bases). Looked up from germline, CDR1 is SGHRS and CDR2 is YFSETQ. The CDR3 spans 14 residues. The V end was cut by 0 bases, the J end by 3 bases, with 6 bases between. CDR3 loop: CASSLDGDTGELFF. The CDR3 DNA is TGCGCCAGCAGCTTGGACGGGGACACCGGGGAGCTGTTTTTT.

The chain couples TRBV7-7 to TRBJ2-7; 13 bases match TRBD2. Germline V lookup: CDR1 SSHAT, CDR2 FNYEAQ (reference sequence). V shed 2 bases, J shed 2 bases, and the junction held 9 bases outside the gene matches. The CDR3 contains 18 residues. CDR3 in amino acids: CASSLYGTSGTKPYEQYF. CDR3 in DNA: TGTGCCAGCAGCTTATACGGGACTAGCGGGACAAAGCCCTACGAGCAGTACTTC. The full variable domain, its missing parts supplied by reference TRBV7-7 and TRBJ2-7, is GAGVSQSPRYKVTKRGQDVTLRCDPISSHATLYWYQQALGQGPEFLTYFNYEAQPDKSGLPSDRFSAERPEGSISTLTIQRTEQRDSAMYRCASSLYGTSGTKPYEQYFGPGTRLTVT.

The V and J genes are TRBV19 and TRBJ1-2; TRBD1 might be the D (6 bases). V lost 6 bases, J lost 6 bases, and 17 bases lay in between. Germline CDR1 is LNHDA and CDR2 is SQIVND (reference sequence). CDR3 length equals 14 residues. The CDR3 region is CASSYVGTTDGYTF. The CDR3 nucleotides are TGTGCCAGTAGCTACGTGGGGACAACGGATGGCTACACCTTC.

The chain carries TRBV28 and TRBJ1-2, with a possible D match to TRBD1 (5 bases). Germline CDR1 is MDHEN and CDR2 is SYDVKM. The V gene lost 3 bases and the J gene lost 5 bases, with 13 bases spanning the gap. This CDR3 spans 14 amino acids. The CDR3 sequence is CASSFSPGGYGYTF. The CDR3 DNA reads as TGTGCCAGCAGTTTTAGTCCGGGGGGATATGGCTACACCTTC.

This clone was detected many times. CDR3 residues: CASSLAGGPDTEAFF. DNA for the CDR3: TGTGCCAGCAGCTTAGCGGGGGGGCCGGACACTGAAGCTTTCTTT. The rearrangement joins TRBV7-2 to TRBJ1-1; D possibly corresponds to TRBD1 (6 bases). The CDR3 length is 15 residues. The V gene lost 0 bases and the J gene lost 3 bases, with 11 bases spanning the gap. The germline V gene encodes CDR1 SGHTA and CDR2 FQGNSA.

The rearrangement links TRBV27 to TRBJ1-1; D gene ambiguous. This CDR3 region has 14 residues. V was shortened by 8 bases and J by 3 bases, with 16 bases between the two germline ends. CDR1 and CDR2 (germline): MNHEY, SMNVEV (reference sequence). CDR3 in amino acids: CASSRAAVDTEAFF. DNA for the CDR3: TGTGCCAGCTCCCGGGCAGCGGTGGACACTGAAGCTTTCTTT.

This chain joins TRBV7-6 and TRBJ2-5, with D possibly being TRBD1 (5 bases). V gave up 5 bases and J gave up 5 bases, with 12 bases separating them. Germline V gene lookup returns CDR1 SGHVS and CDR2 FNYEAQ. The CDR3 totals 13 residues. The CDR3 sequence is CASSVQGPETQYF. In nucleotides, the CDR3 is TGTGCCAGCAGCGTGCAGGGTCCCGAGACCCAGTACTTC. Using reference TRBV7-6 and TRBJ2-5 for the parts outside the CDR3, the full variable domain is GAGVSQSPRYKVTKRGQDVALRCDPISGHVSLYWYRQALGQGPEFLTYFNYEAQQDKSGLPNDRFSAERPEGSISTLTIQRTEQRDSAMYRCASSVQGPETQYFGPGTRLLVL.

The V and J genes are TRBV7-3 and TRBJ2-3; 8 nucleotides align to TRBD2. Unmatched junction bases numbered 3, after V lost 4 bases and J lost 0 bases. The CDR3 length is 15 residues. Germline values: CDR1 SGHTA, CDR2 FQGTGA. The CDR3 loop reads CASSSSGLSTDTQYF. The CDR3 region has the DNA TGTGCCAGCAGCTCTAGCGGGCTAAGCACAGATACGCAGTATTTT.

The genes are TRBV5-6 and TRBJ2-7; a weak D match, TRBD1 (6 bases). This CDR3 is 14 amino acids long. Trimming shortened V by 3 bases and J by 9 bases, and 19 bases separated the two germline ends. Looked up from germline, CDR1 is SGHDT and CDR2 is YYEEEE. The CDR3 coding sequence is TGTGCCAGCAGCTATAATATACAGGGTGGTGGGCAGTACTTC. Encoded protein: CASSYNIQGGGQYF.

CDR3 sequence reads: CASSTQGGSSYEQYF. The CDR3 DNA reads TGTGCCAGCAGCACTCAGGGTGGCAGCTCCTACGAGCAGTACTTC. V and J are TRBV5-5 and TRBJ2-7; maybe TRBD1 (5 bases). The CDR3 is made up of 15 amino acids. The germline CDR1 and CDR2 sequences are SGHKS and YYEKEE (reference sequence). V was clipped by 4 bases and J by 0 bases, with 14 bases between them. The full variable domain, in which reference TRBV5-5 and TRBJ2-7 provide the parts outside the CDR3, is DAGVTQSPTHLIKTRGQQVTLRCSPISGHKSVSWYQQVLGQGPQFIFQYYEKEERGRGNFPDRFSARQFPNYSSELNVNALLLGDSALYLCASSTQGGSSYEQYFGPGTRLTVT.

CDR3 bases: TGCGCCAGCAGCCAAGATAACAGACAAAACATTCAGTACTTC. Protein: CASSQDNRQNIQYF. The chain uses TRBV4-1 and TRBJ2-4; D unclear. The V gene lost 0 bases and the J gene lost 5 bases, with 8 bases spanning the gap. Per germline, CDR1 MGHRA and CDR2 YSYEKL. The CDR3 is 14 residues long.

The gene calls are TRBV6-2 or TRBV6-3 and TRBJ2-5, with 9 bases fitting TRBD2. This CDR3 contains 18 residues. V dropped 4 bases and J dropped 5; count of bases not matched to a gene: 17. Germline assignment: CDR1 MNHEY and CDR2 SVGEGT. The CDR3 is CASSSHRLTAGGRETQYF. For the CDR3, the DNA is TGTGCCAGCAGTTCCCACCGTCTTACGGCGGGGGGGCGGGAGACCCAGTACTTC.

J is TRBJ2-5 and V is TRBV20-1; D uncertain. The CDR3 has 11 residues. Germline V gene data show CDR1 as DFQATT and CDR2 as SNEGSKA (reference sequence). V gave up 2 bases and J gave up 5 bases, with 6 bases separating them. CDR3 protein: CSARRAETQYF. The CDR3 DNA follows: TGCAGTGCTAGAAGAGCGGAGACCCAGTACTTC.

This clone was detected once. CDR3 nucleotide sequence: TGTGCCAGCAAAGAACTGCTAAACACTGAAGCTTTCTTT. This codes for CASKELLNTEAFF. The chain uses TRBV6-5 and TRBJ1-1; D gene unclear. Germline V CDR1 and CDR2: MNHEY, SVGAGI. The CDR3 length is 13 residues. Trimming shortened V by 7 bases and J by 2 bases, and 11 bases separated the two germline ends.

The chain has TRBV7-8 and TRBJ1-2; 7 bases match TRBD1. Unmatched junction bases numbered 7, after V lost 1 base and J lost 2 bases. This CDR3 comprises 16 residues. Germline CDR1 reads SGHVS; CDR2 reads FQNEAQ. CDR3 nucleotide sequence: TGTGCCAGCAGCTTAGGATCTAGGACAGGAAACTATGGCTACACCTTC. It yields the protein CASSLGSRTGNYGYTF. Full variable domain (missing parts from reference TRBV7-8 and TRBJ1-2): GAGVSQSPRYKVAKRGQDVALRCDPISGHVSLFWYQQALGQGPEFLTYFQNEAQLDKSGLPSDRFFAERPEGSVSTLKIQRTQQEDSAVYLCASSLGSRTGNYGYTFGSGTRLTVV.

This rearrangement joins TRBV29-1 to TRBJ1-2; D is undetermined. The CDR3 extends over 9 amino acids. Germline V gene data show CDR1 as SQVTM and CDR2 as ANQGSEA. Trimming cost V 7 bases and J 13 bases, with 13 bases left between them. The CDR3: CSDSGSRTF. CDR3 coding DNA: TGCAGCGACAGCGGATCCCGCACCTTC. The whole variable domain, remainder taken from reference TRBV29-1 and TRBJ1-2, is SAVISQKPSRDICQRGTSLTIQCQVDSQVTMMFWYRQQPGQSLTLIATANQGSEATYESGFVIDKFPISRPNLTFSTLTVSNMSPEDSSIYLCSDSGSRTFGSGTRLTVV.

CDR3 nucleotides: TGCGCCAGCAGCTTGGGACAGATCCAAGAGACCCAGTACTTC. This translates into CASSLGQIQETQYF. The gene calls are TRBV5-1 and TRBJ2-5; TRBD1 might be the D (5 bases). This CDR3 comprises 14 residues. Trimming cost V 0 bases and J 1 base, with 7 bases left between them. From germline, CDR1 is SGHRS and CDR2 YFSETQ.